The 21 T cell receptor beta chains reported below all come from one sample, sequenced in a study of blood T cells in healthy people across ages (dated by TCRdb to the mid-2010s). Libraries were made using 5' RACE. Instrument used: Illumina HiSeq 2500. A second PCR of about 7 to 12 cycles was performed with a sample-barcoded 5' primer and a J-beta primer mix. In TCRdb, the public reads were trimmed at Q25 with fastp and aligned with MiXCR, with productive beta chains retained. Duplicate CDR3 protein sequences are folded into a single record with the most common DNA and genes. This sample lists around 800,000 distinct CDR3 sequences; more than 25% were detected once. The ten largest clonotypes hold 3% of the sample. The sample was also reused in another study, on T cells of mothers and their children.

Material for sequencing was blood. The receptor source for this set is a boy between 10 and 17 years old in good health.

The chain recombines TRBV20-1 with TRBJ2-4; 11 positions agree with TRBD2. Germline-derived CDR1 and CDR2 are DFQATT and SNEGSKA (reference sequence). The CDR3 sequence is 12 residues long. The V gene end was trimmed by 4 bases and the J gene end by 10 bases; junction bases not matched to a gene: 3. CDR3 nucleotides: TGCAGTGCTATGGGACTAGCGGCAATTCAGTACTTC. Translation: CSAMGLAAIQYF.

The J gene is TRBJ2-7, the V gene TRBV27; tentatively, D is TRBD2 (6 bases). Per the germline V gene, CDR1 is MNHEY and CDR2 is SMNVEV (reference sequence). The CDR3 is made up of 16 amino acids. Trimming cost V 3 bases and J 6 bases, with 21 bases left between them. CDR3 bases: TGTGCCAGCAGTTTTTGGCCCCGCGGGGATCAGGGCGAGCAGTACTTC. Translation: CASSFWPRGDQGEQYF.

V and J are TRBV28 and TRBJ2-5; 7 bases align to TRBD1. Losses at the gene ends were 6 bases for V and 5 bases for J; bases not matched to a gene: 3. The CDR3 covers 12 residues. The V gene's germline CDR1 is MDHEN and CDR2 SYDVKM. The CDR3 DNA is TGTGCCAGCAGGCCAGGGGGTGAGACCCAGTACTTC. Its translation is CASRPGGETQYF.

This clonotype was seen only a few times. The chain combines TRBV12-3 or TRBV12-4 with TRBJ2-5; the D is unclear. The CDR3 loop spans 12 amino acids. The V end was cut by 3 bases, the J end by 6 bases, with 8 bases between. CDR3 amino acids: CASSFDSQTQYF. For the CDR3, the DNA is TGTGCCAGCAGTTTCGACTCCCAGACCCAGTACTTC.

This clonotype was seen more than once but under ten times. This chain connects TRBV12-3 or TRBV12-4 to TRBJ1-1; no definite D call. The V gene lost 5 bases and the J gene lost 4 bases, with 14 bases spanning the gap. This CDR3 is 14 amino acids long. Written as DNA, the CDR3 is TGTGCCAGCAGTAGTGGCCTCTCGGGCACTGAAGCTTTCTTT. Encoded protein: CASSSGLSGTEAFF.

This clonotype was observed a handful of times. The genes are TRBV29-1 and TRBJ2-5; 8 bases agree with TRBD2. This CDR3 has 13 amino acids. CDR1 and CDR2 (germline): SQVTM, ANQGSEA. J gave up 1 base and V 7 bases, and 5 bases lay outside the gene matches. The CDR3 protein is CSAPGGAQETQYF. As DNA, the CDR3 is TGCAGCGCCCCGGGGGGGGCCCAAGAGACCCAGTACTTC.

The chain couples TRBV7-6 to TRBJ1-2, with 8 bases matching TRBD1. The germline V gene encodes CDR1 SGHVS and CDR2 FNYEAQ. This CDR3 is 14 amino acids long. V was pared by 5 bases and J by 8 bases, with 10 bases of the junction left unmatched. The CDR3 loop is CASSLTRTGWGYTF. In nucleotides, the CDR3 is TGTGCCAGCAGCCTCACCCGGACAGGGTGGGGCTACACCTTC.

V gene TRBV30 combines with J gene TRBJ2-5; unclear D gene. This CDR3 region has 13 residues. V lost 1 base, J lost 4 bases, and 10 bases lay in between. Germline CDR1 and CDR2: GTSNPN and SVGIG (reference sequence). DNA for the CDR3: TGTGCCTGGAGTGGACAAGGCGCAGAGACCCAGTACTTC. Its protein product is CAWSGQGAETQYF.

A few counts support this clonotype. The V and J genes are TRBV5-1 and TRBJ1-4; D remains ambiguous. Germline values: CDR1 SGHRS, CDR2 YFSETQ. The CDR3 is made up of 15 amino acids. The V end lost 4 bases, the J end lost 7 bases, and 17 bases lay between the germline ends. The CDR3 loop reads CASSPDRKGGEKLFF. CDR3 DNA sequence: TGCGCCAGCAGCCCGGACCGGAAGGGAGGTGAAAAACTGTTTTTT.

The rearrangement uses TRBV7-3 and TRBJ1-6, with unresolved D. CDR3 length equals 15 residues. CDR1 SGHTA and CDR2 FQGTGA come from the germline V gene. V dropped 5 bases and J dropped 9 bases, with 17 bases sitting between them. The CDR3 loop reads CASSLSRAAASPLHF. The CDR3 coding sequence is TGTGCCAGCAGCCTTTCCCGGGCTGCGGCTTCACCCCTCCACTTT. The whole variable domain, filled in from reference TRBV7-3 and TRBJ1-6, reads GAGVSQTPSNKVTEKGKYVELRCDPISGHTALYWYRQSLGQGPEFLIYFQGTGAADDSGLPNDRFFAVRPEGSVSTLKIQRTERGDSAVYLCASSLSRAAASPLHFGNGTRLTVT.

The chain uses TRBV6-5 and TRBJ2-1; 10 nucleotides align to TRBD1. Germline trimming cut 4 bases from V and 0 bases from J; bases unmatched to any gene: 6. Germline values: CDR1 MNHEY, CDR2 SVGAGI. The CDR3 length is 17 residues. CDR3 nucleotides: TGTGCCAGCAGTTTTGGGACAGGGGCTAGCTCCTACAATGAGCAGTTCTTC. This encodes CASSFGTGASSYNEQFF.

This clonotype was detected only a few times. The junction shows a germline mismatch at one end, possibly a read error. This chain links TRBV5-4 with TRBJ2-4, with D possibly matching TRBD1 (5 bases). From germline, CDR1 is SGHNT and CDR2 YYREEE (reference sequence). The CDR3 runs to 12 residues. CDR3 in DNA: TGTGCCAGCAGTTTAGTCGACAGTCTAGGAGACTTC. Amino acids: CASSLVDSLGDF.

In DNA, the CDR3 is TGTGCCAGCAGCCAAAGTTACGGCCTCTACGAGCAGTACTTC. Translating gives CASSQSYGLYEQYF. The V and J genes are TRBV3-1 and TRBJ2-7, with D hard to call. Looked up from germline, CDR1 is LGHDT and CDR2 is YNNKEL (reference sequence). Trimming left V 2 bases short and J 3 bases short, with 11 bases between. The CDR3 has 14 residues.

The chain employs TRBV29-1 and TRBJ2-1; 7 bases are shared with TRBD1. Losses at the gene ends were 7 bases for V and 4 bases for J; bases not matched to a gene: 10. CDR3 size: 14 residues. CDR1 is SQVTM and CDR2 is ANQGSEA in the germline V gene. The CDR3 DNA follows: TGCAGCGCTGATGGACAGGCCCTATACAATGAGCAGTTCTTC. This codes for CSADGQALYNEQFF.

The table lists this clonotype with a few counts. The chain links TRBV7-6 to TRBJ1-6; D remains unclear. Germline CDR1 reads SGHVS; CDR2 reads FNYEAQ. The CDR3 contains 16 residues. The V and J ends lost 2 bases and 7 bases respectively, with 15 bases between them. The CDR3 DNA sequence: TGTGCCAGCAGCTTAATGGGAGGAGGGTTCAATTCACCCCTCCACTTT. Translating it yields CASSLMGGGFNSPLHF.

The chain joins TRBV6-5 to TRBJ1-2; no definite D call. This CDR3 is 12 amino acids long. Germline-derived CDR1 and CDR2 are MNHEY and SVGAGI. Trimming left V 9 bases short and J 3 bases short, with 11 bases between. The CDR3 nucleotides are TGTGCCAGTAGGCGATACGACTATGGCTACACCTTC. Its protein product is CASRRYDYGYTF.

This clonotype was seen a handful of times. This chain links TRBV4-1 with TRBJ2-1; 9 bases align to TRBD1. This CDR3 is built from 16 residues. Germline V gene data show CDR1 as MGHRA and CDR2 as YSYEKL. J lost 6 bases, V lost 8 bases, and 14 bases had no gene match. The CDR3 DNA reads TGCGCCAGCTCACGAGAAGGGGGGACAGGGCTCAATGAGCAGTTCTTC. This sequence encodes CASSREGGTGLNEQFF.

This clonotype was seen a few times. Since the CDR3 does not end with the conserved phenylalanine or tryptophan, this likely comes from a read error. The chain is built from TRBV7-9 and TRBJ1-1, with D possibly TRBD1 on 6 matching bases. Trimming took 1 base from V and 0 from J, leaving 6 bases between them. Germline lookup yields CDR1 SEHNR and CDR2 FQNEAQ (reference sequence). The CDR3 contains 14 residues. The CDR3 region is CASSLGTVNTEAFS. The DNA of the CDR3 is TGTGCCAGCAGCTTAGGGACAGTGAACACTGAAGCTTTCTCT.

The chain has TRBV7-2 and TRBJ2-1; TRBD2 might be the D (6 bases). The CDR3 is 16 residues long. V was shortened by 5 bases and J by 2 bases, with 16 bases between the two germline ends. Per germline, CDR1 SGHTA and CDR2 FQGNSA. As DNA, the CDR3 is TGTGCCAGCAGCCCGGAGGGACTGGGGGCCTACAATGAGCAGTTCTTC. Translation gives CASSPEGLGAYNEQFF.

The rearrangement links TRBV5-1 to TRBJ2-7, with TRBD1 matching 7 bases. Germline CDR1 SGHRS, CDR2 YFSETQ. The length of the CDR3 is 15 residues. J lost 2 bases, V lost 0 bases, and 5 bases had no gene match. The CDR3 DNA reads TGCGCCAGCAGCTTGGTAATGGGACAGACCTACGAGCAGTACTTC. This sequence encodes CASSLVMGQTYEQYF.

The chain is built from TRBV20-1 and TRBJ1-1; D is possibly TRBD1 (6 bases). Germline loops: CDR1 DFQATT, CDR2 SNEGSKA (reference sequence). There are 10 residues in the CDR3. The V gene lost 5 bases and the J gene lost 11 bases, with 12 bases spanning the gap. The CDR3 sequence is CSAENRAAFF. The CDR3 nucleotides read TGCAGTGCTGAGAACAGGGCGGCTTTCTTT.